This TCR beta chain was obtained from a study of T cells in Graves' hyperthyroidism and ophthalmopathy. Overall study context: It was at initial diagnosis, before any treatment, that peripheral blood was collected. Study-level points and caveats: Separating ophthalmopathy from stable hyperthyroidism was achieved by a 13 V-J model. In validation, the model predicted ophthalmopathy. These predictions came a median approximately 6.5 months before onset.

Amplification targeted TCR beta CDR3 regions from RNA transcripts. The primer set for the first-round RT-PCR of the TCR CDR3 was HTBI. TCRdb re-derived calls from the multiplex PCR reads in MiXCR, one entry per CDR3 protein. The table shows hundreds of thousands of distinct CDR3 sequences, with around 15% occurring only once. Diagnostic decisions used clinical symptoms, serum thyroxine and TRAb, thyroid ultrasound and orbital computed tomography. A word on this clonotype: Antigen specificity is unknown.

The sequencing sample was made of blood. This sequence originates from a woman under 30 with Graves' hyperthyroidism.

Here the CDR3 reads CASSLVQHQPQHF. The CDR3 coding sequence is TGTGCCAGCAGCTTAGTTCAGCATCAGCCCCAGCATTTT. This chain connects TRBV7-2 to TRBJ1-5; D ambiguous. Trimming took off 1 base at V and 5 bases at J, with 6 bases between the two ends. CDR3 length: 13 residues. CDR1 and CDR2 (germline): SGHTA, FQGNSA.